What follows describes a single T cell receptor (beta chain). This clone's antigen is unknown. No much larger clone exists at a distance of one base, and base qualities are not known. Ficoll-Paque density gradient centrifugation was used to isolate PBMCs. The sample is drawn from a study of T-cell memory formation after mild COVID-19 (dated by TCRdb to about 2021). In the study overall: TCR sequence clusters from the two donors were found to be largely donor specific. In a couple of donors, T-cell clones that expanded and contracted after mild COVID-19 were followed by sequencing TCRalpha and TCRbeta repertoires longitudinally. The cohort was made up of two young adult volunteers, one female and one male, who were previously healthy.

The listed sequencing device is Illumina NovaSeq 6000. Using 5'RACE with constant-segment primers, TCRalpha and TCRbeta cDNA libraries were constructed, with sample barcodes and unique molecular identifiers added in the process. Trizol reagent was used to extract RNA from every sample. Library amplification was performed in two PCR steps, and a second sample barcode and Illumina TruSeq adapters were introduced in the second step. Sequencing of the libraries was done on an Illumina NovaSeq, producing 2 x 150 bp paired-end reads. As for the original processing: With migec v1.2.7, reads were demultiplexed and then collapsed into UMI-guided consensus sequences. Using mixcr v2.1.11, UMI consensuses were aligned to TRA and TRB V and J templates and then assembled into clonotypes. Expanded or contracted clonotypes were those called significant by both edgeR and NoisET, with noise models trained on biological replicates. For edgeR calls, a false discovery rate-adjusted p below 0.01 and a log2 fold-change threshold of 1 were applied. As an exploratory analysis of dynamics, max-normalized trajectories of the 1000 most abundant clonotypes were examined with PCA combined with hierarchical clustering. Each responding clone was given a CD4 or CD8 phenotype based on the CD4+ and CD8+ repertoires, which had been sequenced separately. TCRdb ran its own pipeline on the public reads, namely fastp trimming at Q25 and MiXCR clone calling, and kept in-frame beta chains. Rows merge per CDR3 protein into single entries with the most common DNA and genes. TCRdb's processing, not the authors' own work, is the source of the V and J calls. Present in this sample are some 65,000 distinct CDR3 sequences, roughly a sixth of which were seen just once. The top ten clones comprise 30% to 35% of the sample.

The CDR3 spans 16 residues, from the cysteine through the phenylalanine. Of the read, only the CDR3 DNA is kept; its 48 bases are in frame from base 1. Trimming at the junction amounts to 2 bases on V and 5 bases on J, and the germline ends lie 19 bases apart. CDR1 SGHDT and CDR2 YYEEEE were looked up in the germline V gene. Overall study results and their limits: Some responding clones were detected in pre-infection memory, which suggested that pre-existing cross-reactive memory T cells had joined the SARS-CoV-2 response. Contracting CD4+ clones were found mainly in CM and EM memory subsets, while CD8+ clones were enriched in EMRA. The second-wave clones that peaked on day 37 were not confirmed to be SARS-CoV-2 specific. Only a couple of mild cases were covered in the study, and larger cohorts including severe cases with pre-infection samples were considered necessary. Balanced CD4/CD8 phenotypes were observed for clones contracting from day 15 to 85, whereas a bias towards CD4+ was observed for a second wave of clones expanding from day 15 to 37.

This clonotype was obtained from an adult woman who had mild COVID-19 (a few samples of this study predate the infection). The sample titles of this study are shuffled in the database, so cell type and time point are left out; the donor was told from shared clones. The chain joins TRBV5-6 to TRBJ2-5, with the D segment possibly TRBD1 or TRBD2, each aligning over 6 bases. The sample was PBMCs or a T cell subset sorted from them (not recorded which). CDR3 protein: CASSFRARGPKETQYF. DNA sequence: TGTGCCAGCAGCTTTCGGGCTCGGGGGCCCAAGGAGACCCAGTACTTC.